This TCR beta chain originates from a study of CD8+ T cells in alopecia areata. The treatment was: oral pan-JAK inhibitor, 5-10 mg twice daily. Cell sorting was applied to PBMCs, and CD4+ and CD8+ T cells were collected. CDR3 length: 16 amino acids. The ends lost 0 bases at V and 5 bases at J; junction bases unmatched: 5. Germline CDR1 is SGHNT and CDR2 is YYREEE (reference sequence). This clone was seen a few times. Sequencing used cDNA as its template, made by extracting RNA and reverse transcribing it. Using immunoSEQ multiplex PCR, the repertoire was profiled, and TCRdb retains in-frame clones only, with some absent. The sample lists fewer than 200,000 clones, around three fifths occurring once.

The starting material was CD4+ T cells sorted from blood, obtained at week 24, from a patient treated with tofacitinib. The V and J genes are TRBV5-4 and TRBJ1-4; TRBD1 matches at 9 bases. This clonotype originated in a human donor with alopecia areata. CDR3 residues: CASSLAKGTGNEKLFF. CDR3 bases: TGTGCCAGCAGCTTGGCTAAGGGGACAGGGAATGAAAAACTGTTTTTT.